Given below is one T cell receptor (beta chain) in context. The antigen remains undetermined. The germline gives CDR1 SGHTA, CDR2 FQGTGA. The V and J ends lost 5 bases and 6 bases, in that order; junction bases with no gene match: 10. This CDR3 is 16 amino acids long. The data were taken from a study of beta chain features in type 1 diabetes. The overall study: No age, gender or cell yield differences were seen between patients and healthy donors.

The isolated RNA, all of it, was reverse transcribed, so expressed TCRB transcripts were what got sequenced. The protocol was immunoSEQ multiplex PCR, while the TCRdb copy is restricted to in-frame clones and leaves out a portion. The sample has roughly 160,000 clones, approximately 9% seen once. Cells sorted by CD45RO/CCR7/CD25/CD127/CD95/CD27 comprised CD4+ naive, central memory, regulatory and stem cell-like memory cells. Findings of the study overall: The analysis here could not establish whether HLA type shapes TCRB rearrangement. TCRB CDR3s were moderately but significantly shorter in Type 1 diabetes patients in all four CD4+ subsets. TCRB repertoires of naive, central memory and Treg cells appeared more similar among patients than among healthy donors.

The sequence was collected from a woman aged 18-29 years with type 1 diabetes. Sequencing used central memory CD4+ T cells from blood. The chain joins TRBV7-3 to TRBJ2-3; 11 nucleotides line up with TRBD2. The CDR3 coding sequence is TGTGCCAGCAGCCCCCGAACTAGCGGGGGCGAGGATACGCAGTATTTT. This encodes CASSPRTSGGEDTQYF.